This entry features one T cell receptor beta chain sequence. Antigen: not known. This sample is part of a study of CD8+ T cells in alopecia areata. About the study: Severity of treated patients was scored by affected scalp percentage. The study's findings and limits: Researchers reported that TCR sharing among patients proved less clear than in mice, possibly HLA-linked.

The germline gives CDR1 MGHRA, CDR2 YSYEKL. V shed 0 bases and J 7 bases; nucleotides not matched to a gene: 12. The CDR3 covers 18 residues. RNA extraction and reverse transcription yielded cDNA as sequencing template. Profiled with immunoSEQ multiplex PCR; TCRdb holds only in-frame clones, not every one. The table includes 150,000 to 200,000 clones, more than 55% detected once. The treatment denotes: oral pan-JAK inhibitor, 5-10 mg twice daily. The sequenced sample was CD4+ T cells sorted from blood, obtained at approximately week 50, from a patient treated with tofacitinib. This chain uses TRBV4-1 with TRBJ1-6; 7 bases align to TRBD1. This TCR was sampled from a human donor with alopecia areata. This chain's CDR3 is CASSQDFSPGTVNSPLHF. The CDR3 nucleotides read TGCGCCAGCAGCCAAGATTTCAGCCCCGGGACAGTCAATTCACCCCTCCACTTT.